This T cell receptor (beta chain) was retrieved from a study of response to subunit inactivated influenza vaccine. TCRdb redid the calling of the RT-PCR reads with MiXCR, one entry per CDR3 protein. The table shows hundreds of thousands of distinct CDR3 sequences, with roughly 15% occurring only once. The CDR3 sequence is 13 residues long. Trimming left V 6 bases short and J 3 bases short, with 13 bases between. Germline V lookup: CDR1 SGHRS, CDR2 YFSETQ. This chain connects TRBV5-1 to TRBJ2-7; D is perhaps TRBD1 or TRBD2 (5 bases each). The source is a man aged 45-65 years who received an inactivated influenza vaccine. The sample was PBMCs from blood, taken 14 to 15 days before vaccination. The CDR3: CASKRDGDYEQYF. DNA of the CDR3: TGCGCCAGCAAAAGGGACGGAGACTACGAGCAGTACTTC. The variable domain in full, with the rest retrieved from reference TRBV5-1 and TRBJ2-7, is KAGVTQTPRYLIKTRGQQVTLSCSPISGHRSVSWYQQTPGQGLQFLFEYFSETQRNKGNFPGRFSGRQFSNSRSEMNVSTLELGDSALYLCASKRDGDYEQYFGPGTRLTVT.